This TCR beta chain was recovered during a study of blood T cell repertoires in COVID-19. Study summary: Sites in the United States, Italy and Spain provided acute and convalescent COVID-19 samples. Nucleic acid was either cDNA or gDNA, and it came from T cells, B-cell-depleted T cells, or PBMCs.

Germline V lookup: CDR1 MNHNS, CDR2 SASEGT. Trimming removed 1 base from V and 5 bases from J; junction bases left unmatched: 10. This CDR3 region has 16 residues. In the study's own analysis: Amplification from reference gene primers served as the basis for estimated nucleated cell counts. Sequencing was performed with immunoSEQ multiplex PCR; in TCRdb, only in-frame clones are kept and a portion is missing. V and J calls and clone size are copied from that table; D and trimming were computed from the DNA. The sample consists of some 44,000 clones, about 91% of them appearing once. The sample consisted of peripheral blood. The genes are TRBV6-1 and TRBJ1-1; TRBD1 agrees at 7 bases. The clonotype was recovered from a man in his sixties with active COVID-19. The CDR3 sequence: CASSEGYRGRWTEAFF. The CDR3 nucleotides read TGTGCCAGCAGTGAAGGTTACAGGGGAAGGTGGACTGAAGCTTTCTTT.